The 26 T cell receptor beta chains given below trace back to one sample, sequenced in a study of vaccination and CD4 T cells after COVID-19 (dated by TCRdb to between 2021 and 2024). Receptor amplification or capture employed PCR. The sample was run on an Illumina iSeq 100. DNA from cultured CD4+ T cells underwent TCR sequencing with the Oncomine TCR Beta short-read assay at the Johns Hopkins FTIC core. TCRdb applied fastp at Q25 and MiXCR to the public reads, then kept only in-frame beta chains. For every CDR3 protein sequence, its rows merge into one entry that carries the most common genes and DNA. This sample is represented by thousands of distinct CDR3 sequences; 55% to 80% of them were singletons. The top ten clones comprise around 9% of the sample. Antigen specificity for these receptors is unknown. Read against the paper, the sample's treatment or condition label means: roughly 11-day PBMC culture with coronavirus spike peptide pools or control peptides (ViraFEST assay).

The sequences come from CD4+ T cells from blood, cultured in vitro, collected before SARS-CoV-2 vaccination. Every receptor here comes from a human donor who had recovered from COVID-19.

V usage is TRBV5-6 and J usage is TRBJ1-5; D not resolved. V lost 1 base and J 5 bases, leaving 13 bases between the germline ends. The CDR3 has 15 amino acids. Germline CDR1 is SGHDT and CDR2 is YYEEEE. The CDR3 region is CASSLSRLSHQPQHF. The CDR3 coding sequence is TGTGCCAGCAGCTTGAGTCGGCTCAGTCATCAGCCCCAGCATTTT.

This clonotype was seen a few times. The V and J genes are TRBV2 and TRBJ1-5, with D unclear. Deletions cut 5 bases from V and 3 bases from J, with 8 bases between. The CDR3 has 13 amino acids. The germline V gene has CDR1 SNHLY and CDR2 FYNNEI. CDR3 region: CASSPTPNQPQHF. CDR3 sequence (DNA): TGTGCCAGCAGTCCAACCCCCAATCAGCCCCAGCATTTT. The full variable domain, in which reference TRBV2 and TRBJ1-5 provide the parts outside the CDR3, is EPEVTQTPSHQVTQMGQEVILRCVPISNHLYFYWYRQILGQKVEFLVSFYNNEISEKSEIFDDQFSVERPDGSNFTLKIRSTKLEDSAMYFCASSPTPNQPQHFGDGTRLSIL.

This clonotype was detected a few times. This CDR3 is CAISPTGQGEAFF. CDR3 nucleotide sequence: TGTGCCATCAGCCCGACAGGGCAGGGTGAAGCTTTCTTT. This chain uses TRBV10-3 with TRBJ1-1; 7 bases are a match to TRBD1. J gave up 7 bases and V 6 bases, and 8 bases lay outside the gene matches. The germline V gene encodes CDR1 ENHRY and CDR2 SYGVKD. This CDR3 spans 13 amino acids.

V is TRBV7-8 and J is TRBJ1-5; no definite D call. The CDR3 spans 12 residues. Germline loops: CDR1 SGHVS, CDR2 FQNEAQ. V lost 2 bases to trimming and J lost 3 bases, with 2 bases between them. This CDR3 is CASSLINQPQHF. CDR3 DNA sequence: TGTGCCAGCAGCTTAATCAATCAGCCCCAGCATTTT.

Turning to this clonotype: One end of the junction fails to match germline, which may point to a read error. This sequence joins TRBV4-3 and TRBJ2-3; the match to TRBD2 covers 9 bases. CDR1 is LGHNA and CDR2 is YSLEER in the germline V gene. The CDR3 loop spans 20 amino acids. The CDR3 DNA follows: TGCGCCAGCAGCCAAGGGACCCCAGGCGAGGGTAGCGGGAGCACAGATACGCAATATTTT. Protein: CASSQGTPGEGSGSTDTQYF.

The chain links TRBV6-5 to TRBJ2-3, with 15 bases identical to TRBD2. The J segment lost 5 bases and the V segment lost 0 bases, leaving 3 bases of the junction unmatched. Per germline, CDR1 MNHEY and CDR2 SVGAGI. The CDR3 has 17 amino acids. CDR3 DNA sequence: TGTGCCAGCAGTTACTCGGGACTAGCGGGAGGAGGAGATACGCAGTATTTT. It is translated as CASSYSGLAGGGDTQYF.

The chain couples TRBV2 to TRBJ2-1, with 10 bases that match TRBD1. With V trimmed by 6 bases and J by 8 bases, 10 bases remained unmatched. This CDR3 region has 15 residues. Germline values: CDR1 SNHLY, CDR2 FYNNEI. CDR3 sequence: CASSNAGQGSDEQFF. In DNA, the CDR3 is TGTGCCAGCAGCAATGCGGGACAGGGGTCGGATGAGCAGTTCTTC.

The chain is built from TRBV15 and TRBJ2-7; 7 bases line up with TRBD1. CDR1 and CDR2 from the germline V gene are LNHNV and YYDKDF (reference sequence). J was trimmed by 4 bases and V by 1 base; bases with no gene match: 4. This CDR3 region has 14 residues. As DNA, the CDR3 is TGTGCCACCAGCAGAGTGACAGGGCGGTACGAGCAGTACTTC. Protein sequence: CATSRVTGRYEQYF. The full variable domain, rest sourced from reference TRBV15 and TRBJ2-7, is DAMVIQNPRYQVTQFGKPVTLSCSQTLNHNVMYWYQQKSSQAPKLLFHYYDKDFNNEADTPDNFQSRRPNTSFCFLDIRSPGLGDTAMYLCATSRVTGRYEQYFGPGTRLTVT.

This clonotype was counted only a few times. J is TRBJ2-3 and V is TRBV20-1; 7 bases fit TRBD2. With V trimmed by 0 bases and J by 2 bases, 5 bases remained unmatched. The CDR3 length is 15 residues. Germline V lookup: CDR1 DFQATT, CDR2 SNEGSKA (reference sequence). The CDR3 reads CSARDPGTITDTQYF. CDR3 sequence (DNA): TGCAGTGCTAGAGACCCGGGGACTATCACAGATACGCAGTATTTT.

The chain has TRBV6-1 and TRBJ1-3, with D unresolved. The CDR3 has 11 amino acids. Germline values: CDR1 MNHNS, CDR2 SASEGT. The DNA for the CDR3 is TGTGCAACGCGCTCTGGAAACACCATATATTTT. Translation: CATRSGNTIYF.

The chain recombines TRBV6-1 with TRBJ2-5, with D perhaps given as TRBD1 or TRBD2 (6 bases each). V shed 6 bases and J shed 4 bases, with 12 bases lying between them. The CDR3 loop spans 13 amino acids. The germline V gene has CDR1 MNHNS and CDR2 SASEGT. The CDR3 region has the DNA TGTGCCAGCAGCGGTGGAGGGGGAGAGACCCAGTACTTC. Encoded protein: CASSGGGGETQYF.

This CDR3 is CASSPRVRQETQYF. In nucleotides, the CDR3 is TGTGCCAGCAGCCCGAGGGTGAGGCAAGAGACCCAGTACTTC. V gene TRBV7-9 combines with J gene TRBJ2-5, with TRBD2 as a possible D gene (5 bases). Trimming pared 5 bases from V and 2 bases from J, leaving 12 bases between. The CDR3 spans 14 residues. Germline CDR1 SEHNR, CDR2 FQNEAQ (reference sequence).

CDR3 sequence: CGGDYRGTQYF. For the CDR3, the DNA is TGCGGGGGGGACTACCGTGGGACGCAGTATTTT. The rearrangement links TRBV20-1 to TRBJ2-3; TRBD2 aligns across 7 bases. Germline assignment: CDR1 DFQATT and CDR2 SNEGSKA (reference sequence). The CDR3 runs to 11 residues.

This rearrangement joins TRBV28 to TRBJ2-5, with a tentative D call TRBD2 (6 bases). Germline V gene lookup returns CDR1 MDHEN and CDR2 SYDVKM. This CDR3 contains 13 residues. The germline V and J ends were trimmed by 3 bases and 7 bases, with 12 bases remaining between them. CDR3: CASSLGLLGTQYF. DNA for the CDR3: TGTGCCAGCAGTTTGGGACTTTTGGGGACCCAGTACTTC.

The rearrangement links TRBV15 to TRBJ1-6; D unclear. Germline V gene data show CDR1 as LNHNV and CDR2 as YYDKDF (reference sequence). V lost 1 base to trimming and J lost 8 bases, with 12 bases between them. This CDR3 is built from 15 residues. The CDR3 region is CATSRAGQLYSPLHF. CDR3 bases: TGTGCCACCAGCAGAGCCGGGCAGTTGTATTCACCCCTCCACTTT.

The chain joins TRBV19 to TRBJ2-1; D possibly matches TRBD1 or TRBD2 (5 bases each). CDR1 LNHDA and CDR2 SQIVND come from the germline V gene (reference sequence). The CDR3 spans 15 residues. V lost 6 bases and J lost 0, with 12 bases in between. Written as DNA, the CDR3 is TGTGCCAGTAGAGCGGACAAGAGCTCCTACAATGAGCAGTTCTTC. Residues: CASRADKSSYNEQFF.

This rearrangement joins TRBV30 to TRBJ2-5; a possible D gene is TRBD2 (6 bases). V gave up 1 base and J gave up 5 bases, with 14 bases separating them. The germline V gene has CDR1 GTSNPN and CDR2 SVGIG (reference sequence). CDR3 size: 14 residues. CDR3 DNA: TGTGCCTGGAGTGACGCGGGGCTCCGGGAGACCCAGTACTTC. This codes for CAWSDAGLRETQYF.

The rearrangement uses TRBV30 and TRBJ1-1; TRBD1 agrees at 8 bases. The CDR3 covers 13 residues. The V and J ends lost 5 bases and 6 bases, in that order; junction bases with no gene match: 8. Germline CDR1 and CDR2: GTSNPN and SVGIG (reference sequence). CDR3 region: CAWSPATGAEAFF. CDR3 DNA sequence: TGTGCCTGGTCTCCCGCGACAGGGGCTGAAGCTTTCTTT.

V is TRBV6-1 and J is TRBJ1-5; tentative D call: TRBD1 (6 bases). The CDR3 covers 15 residues. Germline CDR1 and CDR2: MNHNS and SASEGT. V lost 2 bases, J lost 6 bases, and 14 bases lay in between. CDR3 coding DNA: TGTGCCAGCAGTGAAATAACGGGGGCGGGTCAGCCCCAGCATTTT. Protein product: CASSEITGAGQPQHF.

This rearrangement joins TRBV6-1 to TRBJ2-2; 7 bases agree with TRBD1. The trim removed 8 bases at V and 7 bases at J, leaving 19 bases unmatched. The CDR3 has 17 amino acids. Germline-derived CDR1 and CDR2 are MNHNS and SASEGT. The CDR3 region has the DNA TGTGCCAGCTTGAGCCAAAACGGACAGGCCCGAGGCGGGGAGCTGTTTTTT. Protein sequence: CASLSQNGQARGGELFF.

The chain joins TRBV7-9 to TRBJ1-2; 7 bases are a match to TRBD1. This CDR3 has 15 residues. Germline V gene data show CDR1 as SEHNR and CDR2 as FQNEAQ (reference sequence). With V trimmed by 0 bases and J by 4 bases, 5 bases remained unmatched. CDR3 loop: CASSLAIAGGYGYTF. CDR3 coding DNA: TGTGCCAGCAGCTTAGCAATCGCAGGGGGCTATGGCTACACCTTC.

This clonotype was observed a few times. The chain is built from TRBV24-1 and TRBJ1-1; TRBD1 aligns across 7 bases. CDR3 length equals 21 residues. The germline V gene encodes CDR1 KGHDR and CDR2 SFDVKD. The trim removed 0 bases at V and 4 bases at J, leaving 22 bases unmatched. The CDR3 loop reads CATSDLPPGAGGSQGRTEAFF. CDR3 DNA: TGTGCCACCAGTGATTTGCCGCCCGGGGCAGGGGGGAGTCAGGGGCGCACTGAAGCTTTCTTT.

The V gene is TRBV2, the J gene TRBJ2-7; D is possibly TRBD1 (5 bases). The CDR3 covers 14 residues. Germline CDR1 SNHLY, CDR2 FYNNEI. The V and J ends lost 5 bases and 2 bases respectively, with 13 bases between them. The CDR3 protein is CASSIQATPYEQYF. The CDR3 region has the DNA TGTGCCAGCAGTATACAGGCTACCCCCTACGAGCAGTACTTC.

In its sample, this clonotype is medium-sized. This sequence joins TRBV18 and TRBJ2-5, with D perhaps matching TRBD1 (5 bases). V was pared by 3 bases and J by 2 bases, with 13 bases between. This CDR3 has 15 amino acids. The germline V gene encodes CDR1 KGHSH and CDR2 LQKENI. CDR3: CASSPSRQSQETQYF. In DNA form, the CDR3 reads TGTGCCAGCTCACCTTCAAGACAGTCTCAAGAGACCCAGTACTTC.

This clonotype was observed a handful of times. Mismatch with germline at one junction end may stem from a read error. This chain's CDR3 is CASSFSNLTGPRPHF. The CDR3 region has the DNA TGTGCCAGCAGCTTTTCGAACCTTACAGGGCCACGTCCCCACTTC. The genes are TRBV5-3 and TRBJ2-7, with TRBD1 as a possible D gene (6 bases). TRBV5-3 is recorded as an ORF, its role being uncertain. This CDR3 has 15 amino acids.

The rearrangement joins TRBV6-5 to TRBJ2-1, with a weak D call TRBD2 (6 bases). Trimming left V 1 base short and J 7 bases short, with 14 bases between. This CDR3 spans 15 amino acids. Germline CDR1 is MNHEY and CDR2 is SVGAGI. CDR3 residues: CASSYYSRGSNEQFF. In DNA, the CDR3 is TGTGCCAGCAGTTACTATTCTCGGGGGTCTAATGAGCAGTTCTTC.